This entry lists 18 T cell receptor beta chains sequenced from one sample in a study of blood T cell repertoires in COVID-19. Repertoires were generated with immunoSEQ multiplex PCR, while TCRdb's copy carries only in-frame clones and drops some. The table shows around 330,000 clones, with under 90% occurring only once. The sequenced material came from PBMCs or T cells enriched from blood (not recorded which). The receptors shown here come from a man aged 55 to 69 who had recovered from COVID-19.

The chain links TRBV28 to TRBJ2-7; weak D call: TRBD2 (6 bases). This CDR3 is built from 14 residues. Trimming stripped 10 bases from V and 3 bases from J, with 19 bases between. The germline V gene has CDR1 MDHEN and CDR2 SYDVKM. The CDR3 spells CAIHGSFGNYEQYF. CDR3 nucleotides: TGTGCCATCCACGGGAGTTTTGGTAACTACGAGCAGTACTTC.

The chain links TRBV7-8 to TRBJ2-1; 9 bases align to TRBD2. This CDR3 spans 16 amino acids. J lost 1 base, V lost 5 bases, and 6 bases had no gene match. Germline V gene sequence: CDR1 SGHVS, CDR2 FQNEAQ. The CDR3 loop reads CASSLRLAVSYNEQFF. The CDR3 nucleotides are TGTGCCAGCAGCCTCAGACTAGCGGTTTCCTACAATGAGCAGTTCTTC.

The chain couples TRBV19 to TRBJ1-2, with 7 positions matching TRBD1. The germline CDR1 and CDR2 sequences are LNHDA and SQIVND (reference sequence). Trimming removed 7 bases from V and 4 bases from J; junction bases left unmatched: 9. The CDR3 runs 14 residues. The CDR3 here is CASKPGQTTYGYTF. CDR3 bases: TGTGCCAGTAAGCCGGGACAGACGACCTATGGCTACACCTTC.

This clone was recorded once. V is TRBV29-1 and J is TRBJ1-4; 9 bases are a match to TRBD1. With 2 bases clipped from V and 6 bases from J, the junction kept 4 bases outside the gene matches. This CDR3 region has 14 residues. CDR1 is SQVTM, CDR2 ANQGSEA, per germline. DNA for the CDR3: TGCAGCGTTGAAAAGGACAGGGGAGATGAAAAACTGTTTTTT. It encodes CSVEKDRGDEKLFF.

This clone was picked up one time. The chain couples TRBV9 to TRBJ2-1; 8 bases map to TRBD1. CDR3 length: 15 amino acids. The germline CDR1 and CDR2 sequences are SGDLS and YYNGEE. V lost 4 bases, J lost 5 bases, and 8 bases stayed unmatched. CDR3 in DNA: TGTGCCAGCAGCCCGCACGCGGGACAGGACAATGAGCAGTTCTTC. This sequence encodes CASSPHAGQDNEQFF.

The J gene is TRBJ1-2, the V gene TRBV28; TRBD1 matches at 10 bases. The CDR3 is 15 amino acids. CDR1 and CDR2 (germline): MDHEN, SYDVKM. J gave up 7 bases and V 6 bases, and 11 bases lay outside the gene matches. The CDR3 DNA sequence: TGTGCCAGCAGCCCGGGGGGACAGGGGAGGGGTGGCTACACCTTC. Its protein is CASSPGGQGRGGYTF.

The V gene is TRBV30, the J gene TRBJ1-4; the D is unclear. Germline V gene data show CDR1 as GTSNPN and CDR2 as SVGIG (reference sequence). This CDR3 is built from 17 residues. The V end lost 3 bases, the J end lost 0 bases, and 17 bases lay between the germline ends. The CDR3 loop reads CAWRLAGITATNEKLFF. In nucleotides, the CDR3 is TGTGCCTGGAGGCTAGCGGGGATAACTGCAACTAATGAAAAACTGTTTTTT. Combining the CDR3 with reference TRBV30 and TRBJ1-4 gives the whole variable domain SQTIHQWPATLVQPVGSPLSLECTVEGTSNPNLYWYRQAAGRGLQLLFYSVGIGQISSEVPQNLSASRPQDRQFILSSKKLLLSDSGFYLCAWRLAGITATNEKLFFGSGTQLSVL.

The chain joins TRBV10-2 to TRBJ2-5, with 7 bases matching TRBD2. With V trimmed by 4 bases and J by 4 bases, 6 bases remained unmatched. The CDR3 consists of 14 residues. Looked up from germline, CDR1 is WSHSY and CDR2 is SAAADI. The CDR3 coding sequence is TGCGCCAGCAGTGTGACGGGAGGTTCAGAGACCCAGTACTTC. Translating it yields CASSVTGGSETQYF.

A few counts support this clone. This chain links TRBV6-5 with TRBJ1-5; the match to TRBD1 covers 7 bases. Germline CDR1 MNHEY, CDR2 SVGAGI. V was clipped by 7 bases and J by 6 bases; unmatched bases: 6. This CDR3 spans 13 amino acids. The CDR3 is CASKQGPGQPQHF. CDR3 coding DNA: TGTGCCAGCAAACAGGGGCCCGGTCAGCCCCAGCATTTT.

The table lists this clone with a count of one. The gene calls are TRBV10-2 and TRBJ2-1; the D is unclear. There are 13 residues in the CDR3. Between the trimmed V and J ends, which lost 5 bases and 1 base, there was a span of 6 bases. Germline assignment: CDR1 WSHSY and CDR2 SAAADI. CDR3 region: CASSPISYNEQFF. Written as DNA, the CDR3 is TGCGCCAGCAGTCCTATTTCCTACAATGAGCAGTTCTTC.

A single count supports this clone. V usage is TRBV29-1 and J usage is TRBJ1-1; the D is unclear. This CDR3 region has 16 residues. V lost 4 bases to trimming and J lost 0 bases, with 18 bases between them. From germline, CDR1 is SQVTM and CDR2 ANQGSEA. Written as DNA, the CDR3 is TGCAGCGTTGTGTTACTCCGGGGAAACTTGAACACTGAAGCTTTCTTT. Protein: CSVVLLRGNLNTEAFF.

The chain is built from TRBV9 and TRBJ1-4; 7 positions match TRBD1. Germline V CDR1 and CDR2: SGDLS, YYNGEE. This CDR3 has 18 amino acids. The V gene end was trimmed by 0 bases and the J gene end by 8 bases; junction bases not matched to a gene: 16. This CDR3 reads CASSVAEGQSFPGEKLFF. The CDR3 nucleotides read TGTGCCAGCAGCGTAGCTGAGGGACAGTCCTTCCCGGGGGAAAAACTGTTTTTT.

V and J are TRBV11-2 and TRBJ2-7; tentative D call: TRBD2 (5 bases). This CDR3 region has 14 residues. Germline V gene lookup returns CDR1 SGHAT and CDR2 FQNNGV. V was cut by 5 bases and J by 3 bases, with 14 bases left in between. The CDR3: CASSPSLRDYEQYF. The DNA of the CDR3 is TGTGCCAGCAGCCCCTCCTTGAGGGACTACGAGCAGTACTTC.

This chain connects TRBV18 to TRBJ2-7; TRBD1 matches 8 bases. The CDR3 contains 16 residues. CDR1 KGHSH and CDR2 LQKENI come from the germline V gene. J was trimmed by 4 bases and V by 2 bases; bases with no gene match: 10. CDR3 residues: CASSPVAQGAWYEQYF. DNA of the CDR3: TGTGCCAGCTCACCAGTCGCGCAGGGGGCCTGGTACGAGCAGTACTTC.

This clone came up once. The DNA for the CDR3 is TGTGCCATCGGAGCCGAGGGGCCCCAGCATTTT. This encodes CAIGAEGPQHF. This sequence joins TRBV10-3 and TRBJ1-5, with D hard to call. This CDR3 spans 11 amino acids. V was cut by 8 bases and J by 9 bases, with 11 bases left in between. Germline values: CDR1 ENHRY, CDR2 SYGVKD.

A single count supports this clone. The chain combines TRBV23-1 with TRBJ2-4; D may be TRBD1 (6 bases). TRBV23-1 is placed among ORFs of uncertain function. V was clipped by 0 bases and J by 0 bases, with 24 bases between them. This CDR3 spans 21 amino acids. The CDR3 DNA sequence: TGCGCCAGCAGTCAATCTGGGACAAACTGGTCCTGGCCATTAGCCAAAAACATTCAGTACTTC. It codes for CASSQSGTNWSWPLAKNIQYF.

This clone was detected only once. The J gene is TRBJ2-2, the V gene TRBV10-3; 12 bases match TRBD2. With V trimmed by 5 bases and J by 6 bases, 7 bases remained unmatched. The CDR3 totals 16 residues. Germline V gives CDR1 ENHRY, CDR2 SYGVKD. The CDR3 DNA follows: TGTGCCATCAGTAAACAGACTAGCGGGAGCGCCGGGGAGCTGTTTTTT. Encoded protein: CAISKQTSGSAGELFF.

The chain is built from TRBV6-1 and TRBJ2-7, with 9 bases matching TRBD1. The J segment lost 4 bases and the V segment lost 1 base, leaving 8 bases of the junction unmatched. In germline, CDR1 is MNHNS, CDR2 SASEGT. The CDR3 is made up of 16 amino acids. This CDR3 reads CASSEGTGQGIYEQYF. The CDR3 region has the DNA TGTGCCAGCAGTGAAGGAACGGGACAGGGCATATACGAGCAGTACTTC.